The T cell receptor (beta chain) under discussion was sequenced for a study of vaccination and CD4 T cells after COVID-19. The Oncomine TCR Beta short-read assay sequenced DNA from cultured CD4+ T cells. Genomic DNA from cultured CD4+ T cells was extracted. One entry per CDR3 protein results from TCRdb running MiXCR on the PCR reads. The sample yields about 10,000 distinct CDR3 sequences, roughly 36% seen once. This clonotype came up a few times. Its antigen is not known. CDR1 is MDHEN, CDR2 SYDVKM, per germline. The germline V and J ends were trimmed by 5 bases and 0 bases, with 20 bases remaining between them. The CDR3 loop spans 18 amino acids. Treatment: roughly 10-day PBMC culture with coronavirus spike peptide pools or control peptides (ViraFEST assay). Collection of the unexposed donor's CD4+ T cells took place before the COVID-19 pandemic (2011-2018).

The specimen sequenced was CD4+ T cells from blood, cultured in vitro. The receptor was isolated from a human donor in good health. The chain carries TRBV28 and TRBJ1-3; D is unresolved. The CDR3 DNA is TGTGCCAGCAGTACCTCCCCCCTGGGCAGTTCCTCTGGAAACACCATATATTTT. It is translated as CASSTSPLGSSSGNTIYF.